The clone carrying this T cell receptor beta chain was counted once. This sample is drawn from a study of blood T cell repertoires in COVID-19. The CDR3 has 20 amino acids. In germline, CDR1 is SGHRS, CDR2 YFSETQ. The J segment lost 2 bases and the V segment lost 3 bases, leaving 12 bases of the junction unmatched. Some clones are missing from TCRdb's copy, which holds only in-frame ones; the method was immunoSEQ multiplex PCR. The sample lists approximately 110,000 clones; around nine tenths were seen once. The clonotype originates from a man in his forties with acute or convalescent COVID-19. Material: peripheral blood. The chain carries TRBV5-1 and TRBJ2-6; 12 positions match TRBD2. CDR3 nucleotide sequence: TGCGCCAGCAGCTCGAAGGCTAGCGGGGGGGTAATGGCTGGGGCCAACGTCCTGACTTTC. Translation gives CASSSKASGGVMAGANVLTF.